The 24 T cell receptor beta chains below were found in one sample sequenced in a study of Graves' ophthalmopathy and Graves' hyperthyroidism. For repertoire sequencing, the TCR beta CDR3 regions were amplified from RNA transcripts. After a first-round RT-PCR with HTBI primers, a second-round multiplex PCR was run. MiXCR, run by TCRdb on the multiplex PCR reads, gives a single entry per CDR3 protein. This sample carries about 160,000 distinct CDR3 sequences, around two fifths of them seen once, and the ten largest clones take about 8.2%. The sample was peripheral blood. The receptors stem from a man between 25 and 39 years old with Graves' ophthalmopathy.

This clonotype was seen at least ten times. This chain uses TRBV11-3 with TRBJ1-1; TRBD1 might be the D (6 bases). This CDR3 spans 13 amino acids. Per germline, CDR1 SGHNT and CDR2 YENEEA. Trimming took 5 bases from V and 8 from J, leaving 15 bases between them. The CDR3, as DNA: TGTGCCAGCAGCGGAACGGGACACCTAGAAGCTTTCTTT. This sequence encodes CASSGTGHLEAFF.

This clonotype was picked up many times. The chain combines TRBV6-2 or TRBV6-3 with TRBJ2-7; D is unclear. CDR1 and CDR2 from the germline V gene are MNHEY and SVGEGT. CDR3 length: 17 residues. V lost 6 bases to trimming and J lost 3 bases, with 24 bases between them. CDR3 loop: CASSRVSRNKVFYEQYF. The CDR3 DNA reads as TGTGCCAGCAGCCGGGTCTCGCGCAATAAAGTTTTCTACGAGCAGTACTTC.

This clonotype was counted a single time. The rearrangement links TRBV6-5 to TRBJ1-5; the D gene is possibly TRBD1 (6 bases). There are 15 residues in the CDR3. Trimming cost V 4 bases and J 1 base, with 11 bases left between them. Germline CDR1 is MNHEY and CDR2 is SVGAGI. In DNA form, the CDR3 reads TGTGCCAGCAGTTGGGCAGGGGCGAGCAATCAGCCCCAGCATTTT. It translates to CASSWAGASNQPQHF.

This clonotype was counted at least ten times. V is TRBV6-2 or TRBV6-3 and J is TRBJ2-2, with TRBD2 matching over 8 bases. This CDR3 has 16 residues. Trimming removed 5 bases from V and 0 bases from J; junction bases left unmatched: 5. Germline CDR1 and CDR2: MNHEY and SVGEGT. The CDR3 DNA reads TGTGCCAGCAGTCGACCGGGAGGGCCGAACACCGGGGAGCTGTTTTTT. Protein: CASSRPGGPNTGELFF.

There are many counts of this clonotype. V and J are TRBV2 and TRBJ1-1, with D perhaps TRBD1 (5 bases). The CDR3 has 9 amino acids. Per the germline V gene, CDR1 is SNHLY and CDR2 is FYNNEI. Trimming cost V 8 bases and J 11 bases, with 9 bases left between them. The CDR3 loop reads CASGAGAFF. In DNA form, the CDR3 reads TGTGCCAGCGGGGCAGGGGCTTTCTTT.

The genes are TRBV29-1 and TRBJ1-1; D is ambiguous. Germline V gene lookup returns CDR1 SQVTM and CDR2 ANQGSEA. The CDR3 is 11 residues long. V lost 1 base to trimming and J lost 3 bases, with 3 bases between them. This CDR3 is CSVEAYTEAFF. CDR3 DNA sequence: TGCAGCGTTGAAGCGTACACTGAAGCTTTCTTT. The variable domain in full, with the rest retrieved from reference TRBV29-1 and TRBJ1-1, is SAVISQKPSRDICQRGTSLTIQCQVDSQVTMMFWYRQQPGQSLTLIATANQGSEATYESGFVIDKFPISRPNLTFSTLTVSNMSPEDSSIYLCSVEAYTEAFFGQGTRLTVV.

This clonotype was recorded at least ten times. CDR3 sequence (DNA): TGCGCCAGCAGCTGGGGGACAGGGGGTAGAGTCACTGAAGCTTTCTTT. It encodes CASSWGTGGRVTEAFF. The chain carries TRBV5-1 and TRBJ1-1, with 11 bases identical to TRBD1. The CDR3 has 16 amino acids. Looked up from germline, CDR1 is SGHRS and CDR2 is YFSETQ. V lost 3 bases and J lost 4; bases outside the gene matches: 8.

The V call is TRBV7-8, the J call TRBJ1-2, with 7 positions matching TRBD1. CDR3 length: 14 residues. V shed 2 bases and J 5 bases; nucleotides not matched to a gene: 5. Germline CDR1 SGHVS, CDR2 FQNEAQ. CDR3 sequence: CASSLNRGTYGYTF. The CDR3 DNA reads as TGTGCCAGCAGCTTAAACAGGGGAACATATGGCTACACCTTC.

The chain combines TRBV6-2 or TRBV6-3 with TRBJ1-1; D unclear. V lost 5 bases and J lost 1, with 8 bases in between. Germline CDR1 is MNHEY and CDR2 is SVGEGT. The CDR3 totals 13 residues. DNA for the CDR3: TGTGCCAGCAGTGGACTGCCGAACACTGAAGCTTTCTTT. Amino acids: CASSGLPNTEAFF.

There are a few counts of this clonotype. The rearrangement joins TRBV7-2 to TRBJ1-1; D call uncertain. The CDR3 is made up of 14 amino acids. V lost 4 bases and J 2 bases, leaving 11 bases between the germline ends. Germline CDR1 reads SGHTA; CDR2 reads FQGNSA. The CDR3 sequence: CASSSQFPNTEAFF. The CDR3 nucleotides are TGTGCCAGCAGCTCACAGTTTCCCAACACTGAAGCTTTCTTT.

This clonotype was observed at least ten times. This chain joins TRBV7-8 and TRBJ2-7; 7 positions agree with TRBD1. From germline, CDR1 is SGHVS and CDR2 FQNEAQ. CDR3 length equals 17 residues. The V segment lost 2 bases and the J segment 0 bases; nucleotides outside the gene matches: 10. The CDR3 region is CASSLSPDRPSSYEQYF. The CDR3 region has the DNA TGTGCCAGCAGCTTATCCCCGGACAGGCCGAGCTCCTACGAGCAGTACTTC.

This clonotype occurred many times. The V call is TRBV12-3 or TRBV12-4, the J call TRBJ2-2; D is possibly TRBD2 (5 bases). The V end lost 2 bases, the J end lost 1 base, and 8 bases lay between the germline ends. CDR3 size: 15 residues. CDR3 residues: CASSLIGVNTGELFF. In DNA form, the CDR3 reads TGTGCCAGCAGTTTAATCGGGGTGAACACCGGGGAGCTGTTTTTT.

This clonotype was counted many times. The chain is built from TRBV5-1 and TRBJ2-2, with 7 nucleotides matching TRBD2. The CDR3 totals 16 residues. Germline V gene lookup returns CDR1 SGHRS and CDR2 YFSETQ. V was pared by 1 base and J by 7 bases, with 10 bases of the junction left unmatched. CDR3 region: CASSLQSGGSVGELFF. In nucleotides, the CDR3 is TGCGCCAGCAGCTTGCAATCGGGCGGGAGCGTCGGGGAGCTGTTTTTT.

This clonotype was seen many times. The chain carries TRBV7-2 and TRBJ2-7, with 11 bases lining up with TRBD2. Germline CDR1 reads SGHTA; CDR2 reads FQGNSA. There are 14 residues in the CDR3. The V gene end was trimmed by 5 bases and the J gene end by 2 bases; junction bases not matched to a gene: 2. CDR3 DNA sequence: TGTGCCAGCAGCATACTAGCGGGAGCCTACGAGCAGTACTTC. As protein: CASSILAGAYEQYF.

In its sample, this clonotype was seen many times. The CDR3 DNA is TGTGCCAGCAGTCCACGGACGGATTATCAGCCCCAGCATTTT. Translated: CASSPRTDYQPQHF. The rearrangement uses TRBV27 and TRBJ1-5; D remains unclear. The V gene's germline CDR1 is MNHEY and CDR2 SMNVEV (reference sequence). V lost 5 bases to trimming and J lost 5 bases, with 13 bases between them. The CDR3 contains 14 residues.

The chain has TRBV6-4 and TRBJ2-2, with D perhaps TRBD1 (5 bases). Between the trimmed V and J ends, which lost 8 bases and 3 bases, there was a span of 10 bases. This CDR3 comprises 13 residues. Germline lookup yields CDR1 MRHNA and CDR2 SNTAGT. CDR3 in amino acids: CASPGQDTGELFF. The CDR3 region has the DNA TGTGCCAGCCCAGGGCAAGACACCGGGGAGCTGTTTTTT.

The chain employs TRBV6-2 or TRBV6-3 and TRBJ1-1; D call uncertain. The CDR3 covers 13 residues. Trimming cost V 7 bases and J 4 bases, with 13 bases left between them. Germline V gene lookup returns CDR1 MNHEY and CDR2 SVGEGT. In nucleotides, the CDR3 is TGTGCCAGCAAGGACCGTTGGGGCACTGAAGCTTTCTTT. Its translation: CASKDRWGTEAFF.

This clonotype was seen repeatedly, ten times or more. The J gene is TRBJ2-7, the V gene TRBV20-1; D gene uncertain. Germline lookup yields CDR1 DFQATT and CDR2 SNEGSKA (reference sequence). The V end lost 1 base, the J end lost 2 bases, and 6 bases lay between the germline ends. The CDR3 is made up of 12 amino acids. DNA of the CDR3: TGCAGTGCTAGAGCTACAGCCTACGAGCAGTACTTC. It specifies CSARATAYEQYF.

This clonotype was detected ten times or more. V and J are TRBV2 and TRBJ2-5; D tentatively fits TRBD1 or TRBD2 (5 bases each). V gave up 6 bases and J gave up 1 base, with 12 bases separating them. Per the germline V gene, CDR1 is SNHLY and CDR2 is FYNNEI. The CDR3 contains 14 residues. CDR3 protein: CASSRDPGQETQYF. The DNA of the CDR3 is TGTGCCAGCAGCAGGGACCCGGGCCAAGAGACCCAGTACTTC.

By share, this clonotype ranks as medium-sized. The chain combines TRBV12-3 or TRBV12-4 with TRBJ1-5; tentative D call: TRBD1 (5 bases). The germline V and J ends were trimmed by 5 bases and 4 bases, with 15 bases remaining between them. There are 15 residues in the CDR3. This CDR3 is CASSRQYQGNQPQHF. The DNA for the CDR3 is TGTGCCAGCAGTCGCCAGTATCAGGGAAATCAGCCCCAGCATTTT.

Ten or more counts support this clonotype. The rearrangement links TRBV4-1 to TRBJ2-7; D is ambiguous. The germline gives CDR1 MGHRA, CDR2 YSYEKL. The germline V and J ends were trimmed by 3 bases and 3 bases, with 12 bases remaining between them. The CDR3 has 14 residues. The CDR3 protein is CASSHGGDGYEQYF. CDR3 in DNA: TGCGCCAGCAGCCATGGCGGTGACGGCTACGAGCAGTACTTC.

This clonotype was seen at least ten times. This chain links TRBV5-1 with TRBJ1-1, with a tentative D call TRBD1 (5 bases). With 2 bases removed from V and 6 bases from J, the gap between germline ends came to 14 bases. The CDR3 spans 14 residues. Germline V gene sequence: CDR1 SGHRS, CDR2 YFSETQ. As DNA, the CDR3 is TGCGCCAGCAGCTTATTGACAGACCTCGCTGAAGCTTTCTTT. Amino acid sequence: CASSLLTDLAEAFF. Using reference TRBV5-1 and TRBJ1-1 for the parts outside the CDR3, the full variable domain is KAGVTQTPRYLIKTRGQQVTLSCSPISGHRSVSWYQQTPGQGLQFLFEYFSETQRNKGNFPGRFSGRQFSNSRSEMNVSTLELGDSALYLCASSLLTDLAEAFFGQGTRLTVV.

CDR3 DNA: TGTGCCACCAGCGGGGGAGACGGGAAAGAGACCCAGTACTTC. This encodes CATSGGDGKETQYF. This chain links TRBV15 with TRBJ2-5; D is tentatively TRBD1 or TRBD2 (5 bases each). The length of the CDR3 is 14 residues. Germline V gene sequence: CDR1 LNHNV, CDR2 YYDKDF (reference sequence). The ends were cut back, 5 bases at V and 3 bases at J, with 13 bases in the middle. Complete variable domain (other parts from reference TRBV15 and TRBJ2-5): DAMVIQNPRYQVTQFGKPVTLSCSQTLNHNVMYWYQQKSSQAPKLLFHYYDKDFNNEADTPDNFQSRRPNTSFCFLDIRSPGLGDTAMYLCATSGGDGKETQYFGPGTRLLVL.

For this clonotype: A read error may produce the germline difference seen at one junction end. The chain is built from TRBV30 and TRBJ2-7, with no clear D. Looked up from germline, CDR1 is GTSNPN and CDR2 is SVGIG (reference sequence). CDR3 length equals 14 residues. The CDR3 bases are TGTGCCTGGAGTGTACTCGGGTCCGTTTACGGGCAGTGCTTC. It is translated as CAWSVLGSVYGQCF.